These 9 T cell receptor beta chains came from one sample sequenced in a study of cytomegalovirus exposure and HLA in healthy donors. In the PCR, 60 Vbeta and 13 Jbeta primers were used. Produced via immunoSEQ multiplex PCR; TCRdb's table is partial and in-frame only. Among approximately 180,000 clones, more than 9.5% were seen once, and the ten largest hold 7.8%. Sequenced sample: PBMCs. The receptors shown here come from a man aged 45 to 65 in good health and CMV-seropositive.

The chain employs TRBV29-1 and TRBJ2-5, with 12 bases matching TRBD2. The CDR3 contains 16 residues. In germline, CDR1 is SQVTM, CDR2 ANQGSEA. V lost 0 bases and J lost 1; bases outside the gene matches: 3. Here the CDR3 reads CSVEDPGLAGQETQYF. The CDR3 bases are TGCAGCGTTGAAGATCCGGGACTAGCGGGCCAAGAGACCCAGTACTTC.

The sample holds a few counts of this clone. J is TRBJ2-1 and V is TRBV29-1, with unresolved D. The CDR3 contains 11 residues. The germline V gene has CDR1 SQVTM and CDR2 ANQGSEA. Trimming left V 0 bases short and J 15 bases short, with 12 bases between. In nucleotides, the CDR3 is TGCAGCGTTGAAGATCGGCAGGTTAGGTTCTTC. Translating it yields CSVEDRQVRFF.

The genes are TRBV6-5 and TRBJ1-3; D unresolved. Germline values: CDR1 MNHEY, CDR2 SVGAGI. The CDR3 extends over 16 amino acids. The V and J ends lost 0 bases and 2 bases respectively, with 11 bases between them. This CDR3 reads CASSYSGRGTGNTIYF. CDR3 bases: TGTGCCAGCAGTTACTCGGGCCGAGGGACTGGAAACACCATATATTTT.

The CDR3 loop reads CASSRGQAPGTEAFF. In nucleotides, the CDR3 is TGTGCCAGCAGCCGTGGACAGGCCCCGGGGACTGAAGCTTTCTTT. The gene calls are TRBV6-6 and TRBJ1-1; 7 bases are shared with TRBD1. This CDR3 region has 15 residues. The V gene end was trimmed by 6 bases and the J gene end by 5 bases; junction bases not matched to a gene: 12. CDR1 and CDR2 from the germline V gene are MNHNY and SVGAGI (reference sequence).

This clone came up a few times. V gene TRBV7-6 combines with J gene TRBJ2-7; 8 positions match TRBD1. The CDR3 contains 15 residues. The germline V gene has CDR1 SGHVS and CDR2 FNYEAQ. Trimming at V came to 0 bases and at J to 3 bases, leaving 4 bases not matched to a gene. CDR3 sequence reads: CASSLAAGGGYEQYF. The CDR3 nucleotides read TGTGCCAGCAGCTTAGCGGCAGGGGGCGGCTACGAGCAGTACTTC. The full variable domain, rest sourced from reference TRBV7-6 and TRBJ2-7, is GAGVSQSPRYKVTKRGQDVALRCDPISGHVSLYWYRQALGQGPEFLTYFNYEAQQDKSGLPNDRFSAERPEGSISTLTIQRTEQRDSAMYRCASSLAAGGGYEQYFGPGTRLTVT.

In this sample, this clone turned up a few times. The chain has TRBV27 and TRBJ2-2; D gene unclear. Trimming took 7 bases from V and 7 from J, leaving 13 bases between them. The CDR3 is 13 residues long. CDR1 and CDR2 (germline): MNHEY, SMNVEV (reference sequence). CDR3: CASIGSSNGELFF. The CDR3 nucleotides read TGTGCCAGCATCGGTAGCAGTAACGGGGAGCTGTTTTTT.

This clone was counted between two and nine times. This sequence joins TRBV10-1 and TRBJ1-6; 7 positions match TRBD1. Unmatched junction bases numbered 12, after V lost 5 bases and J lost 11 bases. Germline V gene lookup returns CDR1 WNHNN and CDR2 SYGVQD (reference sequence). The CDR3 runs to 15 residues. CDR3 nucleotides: TGCGCCAGCAGTTTTGAAGGGGGCGAAACGGCACCCCTCCACTTT. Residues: CASSFEGGETAPLHF.

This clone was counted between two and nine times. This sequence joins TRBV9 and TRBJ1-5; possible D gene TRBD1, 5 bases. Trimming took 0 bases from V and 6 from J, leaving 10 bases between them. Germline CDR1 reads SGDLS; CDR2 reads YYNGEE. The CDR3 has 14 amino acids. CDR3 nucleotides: TGTGCCAGCAGCGTAGATGGGGCAGCTCAGCCCCAGCATTTT. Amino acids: CASSVDGAAQPQHF.

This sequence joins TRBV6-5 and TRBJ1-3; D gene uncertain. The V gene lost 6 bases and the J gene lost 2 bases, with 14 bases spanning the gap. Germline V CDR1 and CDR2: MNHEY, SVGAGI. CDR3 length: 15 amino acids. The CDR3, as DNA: TGTGCCAGCAGGGGCGCGGGGAGCCCTGGAAACACCATATATTTT. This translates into CASRGAGSPGNTIYF.